The 26 T cell receptor beta chains in this list originate from one sample, sequenced in a study of T-cell reconstitution after alpha-beta-depleted transplantation in children. The library targeted TCRbeta and was prepared with unique molecular identifiers. Using its own MiXCR run on the PCR reads, TCRdb lists one record per CDR3 protein. Of 70,000 to 95,000 distinct CDR3 sequences in the sample, 15% to 18% were seen once. Specimen: PBMCs, mostly from graft donor cells, collected 180 days after TCRalphabeta/CD19-depleted stem cell transplant. These receptors were collected from a male patient between 2 and 9 years old who had a stem cell transplant for acute lymphoblastic leukemia, so the T cells may come from the graft donor.

In this sample, this clonotype turned up a few times. The genes are TRBV5-1 and TRBJ2-1; TRBD1 agrees at 10 bases. Germline V lookup: CDR1 SGHRS, CDR2 YFSETQ. V was clipped by 7 bases and J by 5 bases; unmatched bases: 12. CDR3 size: 16 residues. In nucleotides, the CDR3 is TGCGCCAGCGGATCAAAGAGGGACAGGGGACACAATGAGCAGTTCTTC. It translates to CASGSKRDRGHNEQFF.

The rearrangement links TRBV20-1 to TRBJ2-7, with 11 nucleotides matching TRBD2. V dropped 6 bases and J dropped 3; count of bases not matched to a gene: 4. Per germline, CDR1 DFQATT and CDR2 SNEGSKA (reference sequence). The CDR3 is made up of 13 amino acids. The CDR3 DNA follows: TGCAGTGCACGACTAGCGGGGTTCTACGAGCAGTACTTC. This encodes CSARLAGFYEQYF.

The V call is TRBV5-1, the J call TRBJ2-5, with unresolved D. The CDR3 has 14 residues. V was pared by 3 bases and J by 4 bases, with 13 bases between. Germline V CDR1 and CDR2: SGHRS, YFSETQ. This chain's CDR3 is CASSSPTMGETQYF. Here the CDR3 DNA reads TGCGCCAGCAGCTCACCGACGATGGGAGAGACCCAGTACTTC. Full variable domain (rest looked up from reference TRBV5-1 and TRBJ2-5): KAGVTQTPRYLIKTRGQQVTLSCSPISGHRSVSWYQQTPGQGLQFLFEYFSETQRNKGNFPGRFSGRQFSNSRSEMNVSTLELGDSALYLCASSSPTMGETQYFGPGTRLLVL.

This clonotype has ten or more counts. The V call is TRBV5-1, the J call TRBJ1-2; D gene uncertain. V shed 0 bases and J shed 2 bases, with 8 bases lying between them. The germline gives CDR1 SGHRS, CDR2 YFSETQ. The CDR3 contains 14 residues. CDR3 in amino acids: CASSLAPENYGYTF. CDR3 in DNA: TGCGCCAGCAGCTTGGCCCCGGAAAACTATGGCTACACCTTC. Supplemented by reference TRBV5-1 and TRBJ1-2, the full variable domain reads KAGVTQTPRYLIKTRGQQVTLSCSPISGHRSVSWYQQTPGQGLQFLFEYFSETQRNKGNFPGRFSGRQFSNSRSEMNVSTLELGDSALYLCASSLAPENYGYTFGSGTRLTVV.

This clonotype was observed at least ten times. This chain connects TRBV5-1 to TRBJ2-7; either TRBD1 or TRBD2 may fit D (5 bases each). The CDR3 sequence is 14 residues long. Trimming left V 0 bases short and J 4 bases short, with 11 bases between. Germline-derived CDR1 and CDR2 are SGHRS and YFSETQ. CDR3 sequence: CASSLGLRGYEQYF. The CDR3 DNA sequence: TGCGCCAGCAGCTTGGGCCTGAGGGGTTACGAGCAGTACTTC.

The chain is built from TRBV13 and TRBJ2-1; possibly TRBD2 for D (6 bases). In germline, CDR1 is PRHDT, CDR2 FYEKMQ (reference sequence). Trimming took off 3 bases at V and 4 bases at J, with 13 bases between the two ends. This CDR3 is 15 amino acids long. CDR3 sequence reads: CASSLRTSPYNEQFF. DNA for the CDR3: TGTGCCAGCAGCTTGAGAACTAGCCCATACAATGAGCAGTTCTTC.

In this sample, this clonotype turned up a few times. The chain links TRBV6-5 to TRBJ2-3; a weak D match, TRBD2 (5 bases). Trimming left V 4 bases short and J 4 bases short, with 21 bases between. The CDR3 sequence is 17 residues long. Germline V gene sequence: CDR1 MNHEY, CDR2 SVGAGI. CDR3 loop: CASSSQPTGIGSDTQYF. The CDR3 coding sequence is TGTGCCAGCAGTTCCCAGCCTACCGGGATAGGGTCAGATACGCAGTATTTT.

The gene calls are TRBV7-6 and TRBJ1-4; D call uncertain. The CDR3 spans 12 residues. Germline V lookup: CDR1 SGHVS, CDR2 FNYEAQ. V was pared by 5 bases and J by 8 bases, with 9 bases between. CDR3: CASSPDREKLFF. The CDR3 nucleotides are TGTGCCAGCAGCCCGGATAGAGAAAAACTGTTTTTT.

In this sample, this clonotype turned up a few times. The J gene is TRBJ2-1, the V gene TRBV5-6, with D uncertain. V was trimmed by 2 bases and J by 7 bases, leaving 16 bases between them. Germline V gives CDR1 SGHDT, CDR2 YYEEEE. The CDR3 has 15 amino acids. This CDR3 reads CASSFSRAPRNEQFF. Here the CDR3 DNA reads TGTGCCAGCAGCTTTTCGAGAGCCCCCAGGAATGAGCAGTTCTTC.

This clonotype occurred a few times. J is TRBJ1-2 and V is TRBV29-1; D is uncertain. Germline CDR1 is SQVTM and CDR2 is ANQGSEA. The CDR3 spans 12 residues. Deletions cut 6 bases from V and 1 base from J, with 9 bases between. In DNA form, the CDR3 reads TGCAGCGTGGTCGCCGGTAACTATGGCTACACCTTC. Translation gives CSVVAGNYGYTF.

A few counts support this clonotype. This chain links TRBV27 with TRBJ2-6; D unclear. Germline values: CDR1 MNHEY, CDR2 SMNVEV (reference sequence). The CDR3 is 15 amino acids. The germline V and J ends were trimmed by 3 bases and 1 base, with 7 bases remaining between them. CDR3 amino acids: CASSLVGSGANVLTF. The DNA for the CDR3 is TGTGCCAGCAGTTTGGTAGGTTCTGGGGCCAACGTCCTGACTTTC.

The gene calls are TRBV12-3 or TRBV12-4 and TRBJ1-2; no clear D gene. V was trimmed by 6 bases and J by 2 bases, leaving 10 bases between them. The CDR3 sequence is 13 residues long. The CDR3 bases are TGTGCCAGCAGCATGGGTTCCAACTATGGCTACACCTTC. Amino acids: CASSMGSNYGYTF.

This clonotype was seen only a few times. This chain links TRBV9 with TRBJ1-1; TRBD1 matches 7 bases. V trimming: 3 bases; J trimming: 7 bases; junction bases outside the gene matches: 12. Germline V gene sequence: CDR1 SGDLS, CDR2 YYNGEE. The CDR3 spans 15 residues. The CDR3 region has the DNA TGTGCCAGCAGCGCAGAAACCGGGACAGAAGTTGAAGCTTTCTTT. This sequence encodes CASSAETGTEVEAFF.

This clonotype was seen ten or more times. The chain has TRBV20-1 and TRBJ1-1; no firm D call. The CDR3 is made up of 14 amino acids. Germline assignment: CDR1 DFQATT and CDR2 SNEGSKA (reference sequence). Trimming stripped 4 bases from V and 1 base from J, with 13 bases between. DNA of the CDR3: TGCAGTGCTACCAAGTGGTCAGGGAACACTGAAGCTTTCTTT. It is translated as CSATKWSGNTEAFF.

Many counts were recorded for this clonotype. The chain uses TRBV7-8 and TRBJ1-2, with 11 bases that match TRBD1. CDR1 is SGHVS, CDR2 FQNEAQ, per germline. V shed 2 bases, J shed 3 bases, and the junction held 5 bases outside the gene matches. The CDR3 consists of 16 residues. CDR3 sequence (DNA): TGTGCCAGCAGCTTAAGGGGGGACAGGGGGGACTATGGCTACACCTTC. Translation gives CASSLRGDRGDYGYTF.

This clonotype was detected a few times. The rearrangement uses TRBV6-5 and TRBJ1-2, with D unresolved. This CDR3 has 13 residues. V lost 2 bases and J lost 5, with 9 bases in between. From germline, CDR1 is MNHEY and CDR2 SVGAGI. The CDR3 protein is CASSYSIIYGYTF. In DNA, the CDR3 is TGTGCCAGCAGTTACAGCATAATATATGGCTACACCTTC.

This chain uses TRBV7-2 with TRBJ2-7; 8 bases are shared with TRBD1. J lost 4 bases, V lost 5 bases, and 7 bases had no gene match. The CDR3 contains 14 residues. Germline V gene data show CDR1 as SGHTA and CDR2 as FQGNSA. CDR3 DNA: TGTGCCAGCAGCCAACGACAGGGGTGGTACGAGCAGTACTTC. Its protein is CASSQRQGWYEQYF.

The chain couples TRBV6-1 to TRBJ2-3; D unclear. The CDR3 loop spans 13 amino acids. Germline lookup yields CDR1 MNHNS and CDR2 SASEGT. The ends were cut back, 6 bases at V and 8 bases at J, with 15 bases in the middle. CDR3 sequence (DNA): TGTGCCAGCAGGCTAGATACCTGGGCTACGCAGTATTTT. Encoded protein: CASRLDTWATQYF.

This clonotype occurred a few times. The V and J genes are TRBV3-1 and TRBJ1-1, with unresolved D. From germline, CDR1 is LGHDT and CDR2 YNNKEL (reference sequence). V lost 1 base to trimming and J lost 8 bases, with 11 bases between them. The CDR3 runs to 13 residues. The CDR3 sequence is CASSQGAEIEAFF. CDR3 coding DNA: TGTGCCAGCAGCCAAGGTGCAGAGATCGAAGCTTTCTTT.

V is TRBV20-1 and J is TRBJ1-5; TRBD1 is a possible D gene (6 bases). This CDR3 has 14 residues. Trimming took 0 bases from V and 5 from J, leaving 11 bases between them. Germline CDR1 and CDR2: DFQATT and SNEGSKA (reference sequence). The CDR3 protein is CSAREGTTHQPQHF. The CDR3 DNA sequence: TGCAGTGCTAGAGAGGGGACAACCCATCAGCCCCAGCATTTT.

The rearrangement joins TRBV7-9 to TRBJ1-1; 8 bases align to TRBD1. Trimming at V came to 7 bases and at J to 5 bases, leaving 9 bases not matched to a gene. Per germline, CDR1 SEHNR and CDR2 FQNEAQ (reference sequence). The CDR3 has 14 amino acids. The CDR3 spells CASTDQGASTEAFF. CDR3 nucleotides: TGTGCCAGCACCGACCAGGGGGCTTCAACTGAAGCTTTCTTT. The full variable domain, its missing parts supplied by reference TRBV7-9 and TRBJ1-1, is DTGVSQNPRHKITKRGQNVTFRCDPISEHNRLYWYRQTLGQGPEFLTYFQNEAQLEKSRLLSDRFSAERPKGSFSTLEIQRTEQGDSAMYLCASTDQGASTEAFFGQGTRLTVV.

This clonotype has only a few counts. The chain links TRBV20-1 to TRBJ1-4; D gene uncertain. CDR3 length: 12 residues. CDR1 and CDR2 (germline): DFQATT, SNEGSKA (reference sequence). The V end was cut by 1 base, the J end by 6 bases, with 6 bases between. The CDR3 is CSARGRDEKLFF. CDR3 DNA: TGCAGTGCTAGAGGGAGGGATGAAAAACTGTTTTTT.

This clonotype has only a few counts. This chain joins TRBV20-1 and TRBJ2-1, with TRBD2 matching over 8 bases. The V gene's germline CDR1 is DFQATT and CDR2 SNEGSKA (reference sequence). J lost 7 bases, V lost 5 bases, and 13 bases had no gene match. The CDR3 is 15 residues long. CDR3 loop: CSAPPRGGRPNEQFF. The CDR3 coding sequence is TGCAGTGCTCCACCCCGGGGGGGCCGCCCAAATGAGCAGTTCTTC.

This sequence joins TRBV7-9 and TRBJ2-7; 10 positions agree with TRBD1. V was pared by 5 bases and J by 2 bases, with 3 bases of the junction left unmatched. Per germline, CDR1 SEHNR and CDR2 FQNEAQ (reference sequence). The CDR3 is made up of 14 amino acids. The CDR3 coding sequence is TGTGCCAGCAGCCCGGGGACAGGGGCCTACGAGCAGTACTTC. Its protein is CASSPGTGAYEQYF.

A few counts support this clonotype. The chain is built from TRBV24-1 and TRBJ2-5; D unresolved. Germline V gene data show CDR1 as KGHDR and CDR2 as SFDVKD. With 4 bases removed from V and 5 bases from J, the gap between germline ends came to 10 bases. There are 13 residues in the CDR3. CDR3 coding DNA: TGTGCCACCAGTGACGGACCCAGGGAGACCCAGTACTTC. Encoded protein: CATSDGPRETQYF.

The rearrangement joins TRBV7-6 to TRBJ2-2, with D hard to call. The CDR3 is 14 amino acids. V dropped 2 bases and J dropped 6 bases, with 10 bases sitting between them. The germline gives CDR1 SGHVS, CDR2 FNYEAQ. The CDR3 sequence: CASSLSGPPGELFF. The CDR3 bases are TGTGCCAGCAGCTTATCCGGCCCCCCCGGGGAGCTGTTTTTT. The entire variable domain, with the rest obtained from reference TRBV7-6 and TRBJ2-2, is as follows: GAGVSQSPRYKVTKRGQDVALRCDPISGHVSLYWYRQALGQGPEFLTYFNYEAQQDKSGLPNDRFSAERPEGSISTLTIQRTEQRDSAMYRCASSLSGPPGELFFGEGSRLTVL.